A single T cell receptor beta chain is shown here with its context. Other DNA sequences in the sample encode the same CDR3. This sample is part of a study of shared clonotypes between healthy human individuals. The CDR3 length is 15 residues. The germline V gene has CDR1 SGDLS and CDR2 YYNGEE. With 0 bases removed from V and 3 bases from J, the gap between germline ends came to 13 bases. In the naive CD8 group, cells lacked CD45RO and were positively selected for CCR7, so terminally differentiated effector memory CD45RA+ cells were left out. Profiled with immunoSEQ multiplex PCR; TCRdb holds only in-frame clones, not every one. The sample has roughly 810,000 clones, about 97% seen once; the top ten hold around 0.25%.

The sequence came from a man between 25 and 39 years old in good health. The specimen sequenced was naive CD8+ T cells sorted from blood. The chain has TRBV9 and TRBJ2-7; D is unresolved. CDR3: CASSVDVGSSYEQYF. The CDR3 DNA follows: TGTGCCAGCAGCGTAGATGTAGGGTCTAGCTACGAGCAGTACTTC.